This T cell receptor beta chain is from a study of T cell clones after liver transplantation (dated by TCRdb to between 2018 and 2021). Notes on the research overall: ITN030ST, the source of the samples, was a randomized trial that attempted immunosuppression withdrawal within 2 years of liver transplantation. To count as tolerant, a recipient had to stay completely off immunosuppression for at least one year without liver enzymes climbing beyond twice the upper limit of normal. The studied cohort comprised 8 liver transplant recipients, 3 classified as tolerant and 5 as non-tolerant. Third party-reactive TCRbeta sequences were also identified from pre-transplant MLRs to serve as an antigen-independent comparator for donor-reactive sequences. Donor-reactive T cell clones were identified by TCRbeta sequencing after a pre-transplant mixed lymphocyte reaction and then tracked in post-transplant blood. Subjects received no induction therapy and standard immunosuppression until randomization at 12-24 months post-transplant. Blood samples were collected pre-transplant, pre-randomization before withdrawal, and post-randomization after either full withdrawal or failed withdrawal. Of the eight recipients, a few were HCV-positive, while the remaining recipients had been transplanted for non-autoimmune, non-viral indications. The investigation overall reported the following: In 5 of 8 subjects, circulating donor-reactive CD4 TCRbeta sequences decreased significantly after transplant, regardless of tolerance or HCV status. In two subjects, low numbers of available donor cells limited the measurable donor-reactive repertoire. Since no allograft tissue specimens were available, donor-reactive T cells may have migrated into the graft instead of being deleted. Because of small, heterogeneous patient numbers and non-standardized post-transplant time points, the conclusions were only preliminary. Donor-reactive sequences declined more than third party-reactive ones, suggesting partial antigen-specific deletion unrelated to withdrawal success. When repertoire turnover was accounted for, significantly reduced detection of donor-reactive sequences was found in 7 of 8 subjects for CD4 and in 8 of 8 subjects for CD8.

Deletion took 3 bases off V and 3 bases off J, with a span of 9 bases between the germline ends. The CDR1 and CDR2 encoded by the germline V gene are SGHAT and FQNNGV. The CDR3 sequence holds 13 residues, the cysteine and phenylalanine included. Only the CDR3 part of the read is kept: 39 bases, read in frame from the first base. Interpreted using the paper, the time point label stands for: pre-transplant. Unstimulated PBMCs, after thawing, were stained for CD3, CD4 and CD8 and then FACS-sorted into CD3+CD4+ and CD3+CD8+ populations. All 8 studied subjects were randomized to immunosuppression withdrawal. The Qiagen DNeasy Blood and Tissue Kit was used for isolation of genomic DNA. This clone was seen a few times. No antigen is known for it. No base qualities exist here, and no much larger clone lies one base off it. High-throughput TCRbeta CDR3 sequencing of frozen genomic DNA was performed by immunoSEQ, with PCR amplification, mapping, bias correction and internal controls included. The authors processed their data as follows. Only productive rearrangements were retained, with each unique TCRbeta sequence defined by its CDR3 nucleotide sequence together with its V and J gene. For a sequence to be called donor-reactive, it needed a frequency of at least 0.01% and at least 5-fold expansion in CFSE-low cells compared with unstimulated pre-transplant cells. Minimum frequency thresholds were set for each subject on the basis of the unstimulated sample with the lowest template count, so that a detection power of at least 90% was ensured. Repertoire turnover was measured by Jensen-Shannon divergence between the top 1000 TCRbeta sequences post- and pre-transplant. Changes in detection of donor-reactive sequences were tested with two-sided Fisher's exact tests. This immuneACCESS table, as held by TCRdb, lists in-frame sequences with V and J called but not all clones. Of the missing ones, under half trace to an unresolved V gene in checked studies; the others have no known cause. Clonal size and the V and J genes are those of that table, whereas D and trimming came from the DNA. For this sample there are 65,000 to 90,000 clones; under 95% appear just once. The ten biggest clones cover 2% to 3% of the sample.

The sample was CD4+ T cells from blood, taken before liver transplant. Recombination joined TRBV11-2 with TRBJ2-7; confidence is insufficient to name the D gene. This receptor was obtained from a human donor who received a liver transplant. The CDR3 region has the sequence CASSLLDVYEQYF. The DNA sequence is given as TGTGCCAGCAGCTTGCTCGACGTCTACGAGCAGTACTTC.